This TCR beta chain derives from a study of T cell responses to AZD1222 COVID-19 vaccine. Regarding the study as a whole: Regions left unmutated in variants are reportedly the target of nearly half of spike-specific TCRs.

The CDR3 contains 11 residues. Per the germline V gene, CDR1 is SGHAT and CDR2 is FQNNGV. The ends were cut back, 3 bases at V and 4 bases at J, with 1 base in the middle. TCRdb's table, derived via immunoSEQ multiplex PCR, lists solely in-frame clones and lacks some. The data show around 150,000 clones, with 94% seen just once and 0.64% held by the top ten. With respect to this clone: Its antigen is not known.

The receptor was derived from an adult in good health. This specimen was peripheral blood, taken on day 0 of AZD1222 vaccination. The rearrangement uses TRBV11-2 and TRBJ1-3, with D uncertain. CDR3 sequence: CASSFGNTIYF. CDR3 DNA: TGTGCCAGCAGCTTCGGAAACACCATATATTTT.